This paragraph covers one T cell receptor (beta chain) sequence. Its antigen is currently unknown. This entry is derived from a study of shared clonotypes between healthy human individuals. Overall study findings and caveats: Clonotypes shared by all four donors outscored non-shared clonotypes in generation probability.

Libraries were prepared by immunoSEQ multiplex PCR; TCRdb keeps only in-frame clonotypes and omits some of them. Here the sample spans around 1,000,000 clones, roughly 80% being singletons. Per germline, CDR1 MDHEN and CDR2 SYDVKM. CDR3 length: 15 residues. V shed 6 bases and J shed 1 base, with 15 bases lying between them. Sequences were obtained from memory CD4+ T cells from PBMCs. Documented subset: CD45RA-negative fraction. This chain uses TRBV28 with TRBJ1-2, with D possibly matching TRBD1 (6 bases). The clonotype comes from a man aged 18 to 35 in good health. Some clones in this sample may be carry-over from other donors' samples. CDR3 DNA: TGTGCCAGCAGCCCCGGACAGATTTTTAACTATGGCTACACCTTC. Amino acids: CASSPGQIFNYGYTF.